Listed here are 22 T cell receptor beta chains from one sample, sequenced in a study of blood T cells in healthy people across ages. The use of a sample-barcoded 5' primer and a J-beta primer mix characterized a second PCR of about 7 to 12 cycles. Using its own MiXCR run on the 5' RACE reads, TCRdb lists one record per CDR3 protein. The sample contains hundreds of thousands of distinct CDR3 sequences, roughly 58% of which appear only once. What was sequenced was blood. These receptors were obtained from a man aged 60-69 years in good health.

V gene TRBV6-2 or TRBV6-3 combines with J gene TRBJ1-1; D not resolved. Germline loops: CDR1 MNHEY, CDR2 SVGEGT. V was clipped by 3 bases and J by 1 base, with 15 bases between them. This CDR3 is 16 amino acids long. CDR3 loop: CASSYELAPPNTEAFF. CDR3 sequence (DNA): TGTGCCAGCAGTTATGAGCTGGCCCCACCGAACACTGAAGCTTTCTTT.

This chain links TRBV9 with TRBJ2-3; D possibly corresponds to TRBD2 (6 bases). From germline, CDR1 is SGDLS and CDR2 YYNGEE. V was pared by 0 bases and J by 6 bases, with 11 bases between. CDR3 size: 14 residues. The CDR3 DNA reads TGTGCCAGCAGCGTAGCGGCGGGACTGGATACGCAGTATTTT. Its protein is CASSVAAGLDTQYF.

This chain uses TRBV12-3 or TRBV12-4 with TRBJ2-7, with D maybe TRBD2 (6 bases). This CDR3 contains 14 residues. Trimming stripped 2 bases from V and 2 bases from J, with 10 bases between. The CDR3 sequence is CASSLKAGTYEQYF. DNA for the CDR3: TGTGCCAGCAGTTTAAAGGCGGGAACCTACGAGCAGTACTTC.

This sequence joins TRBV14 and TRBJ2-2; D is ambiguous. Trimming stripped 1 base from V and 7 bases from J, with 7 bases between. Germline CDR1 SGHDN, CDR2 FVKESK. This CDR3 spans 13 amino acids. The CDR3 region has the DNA TGTGCCAGCAGCCAAGCGCAGAACGGGGAGCTGTTTTTT. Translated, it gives CASSQAQNGELFF.

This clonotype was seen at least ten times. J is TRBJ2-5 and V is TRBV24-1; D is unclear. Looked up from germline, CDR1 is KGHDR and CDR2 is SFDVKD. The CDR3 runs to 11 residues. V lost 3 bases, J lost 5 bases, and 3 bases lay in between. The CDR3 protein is CATSDLETQYF. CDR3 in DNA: TGTGCCACCAGTGATCTTGAGACCCAGTACTTC.

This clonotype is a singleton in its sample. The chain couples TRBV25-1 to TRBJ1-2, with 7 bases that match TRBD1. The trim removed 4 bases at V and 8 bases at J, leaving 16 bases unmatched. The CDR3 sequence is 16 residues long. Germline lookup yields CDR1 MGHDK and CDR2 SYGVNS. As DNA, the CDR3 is TGTGCCAGCAGTGCGAATTCCCGCGGAGGGGGCGCGGGCTACACCTTC. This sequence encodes CASSANSRGGGAGYTF.

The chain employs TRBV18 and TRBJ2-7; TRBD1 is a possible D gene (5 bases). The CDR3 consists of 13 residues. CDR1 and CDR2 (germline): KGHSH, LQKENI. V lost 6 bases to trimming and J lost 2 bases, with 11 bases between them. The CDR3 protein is CASSAAGTYEQYF. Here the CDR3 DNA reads TGTGCCAGCTCTGCGGCAGGGACCTACGAGCAGTACTTC.

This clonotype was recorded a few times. The CDR3, as DNA: TGTGCCAGCAGTTACCGCCCCGGGACCTCCTACAATGAGCAGTTCTTC. This gives the protein CASSYRPGTSYNEQFF. This chain links TRBV6-5 with TRBJ2-1; D may match TRBD1 or TRBD2 (5 bases each). Trimming cost V 2 bases and J 0 bases, with 11 bases left between them. This CDR3 has 16 residues. Germline lookup yields CDR1 MNHEY and CDR2 SVGAGI.

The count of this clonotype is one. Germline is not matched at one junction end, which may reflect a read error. CDR3 DNA sequence: TGTGCCATCAGTGAGTCGCTGTCAGGGACTAAGTTCTTC. It yields the protein CAISESLSGTKFF. The rearrangement joins TRBV12-3 or TRBV12-4 to TRBJ2-1, with 7 nucleotides matching TRBD2. There are 13 residues in the CDR3.

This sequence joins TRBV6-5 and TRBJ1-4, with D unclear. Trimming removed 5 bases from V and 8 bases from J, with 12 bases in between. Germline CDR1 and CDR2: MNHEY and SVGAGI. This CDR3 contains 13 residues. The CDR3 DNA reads TGTGCCAGCAGTGAAACTTGGGAGGAAAAACTGTTTTTT. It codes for CASSETWEEKLFF.

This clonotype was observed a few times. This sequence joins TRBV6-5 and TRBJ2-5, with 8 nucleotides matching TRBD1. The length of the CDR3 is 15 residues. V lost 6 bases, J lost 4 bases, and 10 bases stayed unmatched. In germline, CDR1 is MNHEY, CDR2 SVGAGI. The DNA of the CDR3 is TGTGCCAGCAGGAGACGAGACAGGGGAGGAGAGACCCAGTACTTC. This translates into CASRRRDRGGETQYF.

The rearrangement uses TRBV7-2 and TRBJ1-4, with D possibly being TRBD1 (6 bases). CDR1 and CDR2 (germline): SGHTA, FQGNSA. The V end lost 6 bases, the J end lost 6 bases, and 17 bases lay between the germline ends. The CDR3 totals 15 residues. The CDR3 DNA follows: TGTGCCAGCAGGCCTGCGGTGACAGGAGATGAAAAACTGTTTTTT. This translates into CASRPAVTGDEKLFF.

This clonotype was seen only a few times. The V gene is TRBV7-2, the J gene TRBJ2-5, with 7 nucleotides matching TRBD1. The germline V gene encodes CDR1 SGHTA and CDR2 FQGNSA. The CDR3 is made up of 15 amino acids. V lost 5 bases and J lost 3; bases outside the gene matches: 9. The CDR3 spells CASSISGTDKETQYF. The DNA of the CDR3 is TGTGCCAGCAGCATCTCCGGGACAGACAAAGAGACCCAGTACTTC.

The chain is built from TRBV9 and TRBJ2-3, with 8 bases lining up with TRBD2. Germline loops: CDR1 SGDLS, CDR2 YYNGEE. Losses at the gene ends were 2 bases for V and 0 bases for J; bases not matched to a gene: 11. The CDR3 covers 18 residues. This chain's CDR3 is CASSVTSGHVSSTDTQYF. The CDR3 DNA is TGTGCCAGCAGCGTCACTAGCGGACACGTCTCTAGCACAGATACGCAGTATTTT.

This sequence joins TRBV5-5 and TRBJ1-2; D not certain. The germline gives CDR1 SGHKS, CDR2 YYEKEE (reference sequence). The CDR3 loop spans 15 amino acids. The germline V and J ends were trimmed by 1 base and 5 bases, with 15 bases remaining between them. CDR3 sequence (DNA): TGTGCCAGCAGCTTGAGCGAGTGGGTCGGGTATGGCTACACCTTC. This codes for CASSLSEWVGYGYTF.

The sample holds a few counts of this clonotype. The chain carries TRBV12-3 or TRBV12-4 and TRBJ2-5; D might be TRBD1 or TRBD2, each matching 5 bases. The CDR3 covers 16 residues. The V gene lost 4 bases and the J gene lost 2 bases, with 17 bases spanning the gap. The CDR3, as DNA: TGTGCCAGCAGTTCGCCACGGGGACCATCGCAAGAGACCCAGTACTTC. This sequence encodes CASSSPRGPSQETQYF.

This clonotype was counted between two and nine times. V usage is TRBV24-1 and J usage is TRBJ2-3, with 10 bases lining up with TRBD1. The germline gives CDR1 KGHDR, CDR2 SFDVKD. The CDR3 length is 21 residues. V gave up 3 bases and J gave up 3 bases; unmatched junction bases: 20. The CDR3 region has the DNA TGTGCCACCAGTGATGGGGCCGGGACAGGGGCGCGTCCTCAACGTACAGATACGCAGTATTTT. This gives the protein CATSDGAGTGARPQRTDTQYF.

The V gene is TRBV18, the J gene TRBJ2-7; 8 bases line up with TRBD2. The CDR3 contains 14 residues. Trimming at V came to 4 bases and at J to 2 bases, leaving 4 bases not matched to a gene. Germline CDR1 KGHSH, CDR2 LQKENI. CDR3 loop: CASSLRRGAYEQYF. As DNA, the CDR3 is TGTGCCAGCTCACTAAGGCGGGGGGCCTACGAGCAGTACTTC.

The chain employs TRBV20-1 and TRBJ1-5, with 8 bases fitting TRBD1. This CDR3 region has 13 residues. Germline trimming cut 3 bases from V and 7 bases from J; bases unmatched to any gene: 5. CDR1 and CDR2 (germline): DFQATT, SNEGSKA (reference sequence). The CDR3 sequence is CSASGQGGQPQHF. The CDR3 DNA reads TGCAGTGCTAGTGGACAGGGAGGACAGCCCCAGCATTTT.

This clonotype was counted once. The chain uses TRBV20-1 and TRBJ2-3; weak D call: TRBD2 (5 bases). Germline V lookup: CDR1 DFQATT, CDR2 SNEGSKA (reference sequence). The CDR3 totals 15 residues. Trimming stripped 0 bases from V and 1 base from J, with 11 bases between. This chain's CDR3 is CSARDLRTGTDTQYF. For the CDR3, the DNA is TGCAGTGCTAGAGATCTCCGGACTGGCACAGATACGCAGTATTTT.

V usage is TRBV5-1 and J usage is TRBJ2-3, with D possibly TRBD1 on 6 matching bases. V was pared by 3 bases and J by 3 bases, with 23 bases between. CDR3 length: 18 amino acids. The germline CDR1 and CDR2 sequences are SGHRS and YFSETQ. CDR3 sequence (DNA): TGCGCCAGCAGCTCGATACCTCACAGGGTTCAAGGGACAGATACGCAGTATTTT. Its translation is CASSSIPHRVQGTDTQYF.

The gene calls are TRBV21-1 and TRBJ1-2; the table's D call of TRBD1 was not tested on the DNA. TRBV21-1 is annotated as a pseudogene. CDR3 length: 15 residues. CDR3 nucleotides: TGTGCCAGCAGCAAAGGTGGACAGGGATCCTATGGCTACACCTTC. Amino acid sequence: CASSKGGQGSYGYTF.